This is a list of T cell receptor beta chains from one sample in a study of T cells after posttransplantation cyclophosphamide. The table came from immunoSEQ multiplex PCR; TCRdb's copy has only in-frame clones and leaves some out. Counted here are some 37,000 clones, 78% occurring once; the ten biggest clones make up roughly 8.1%. The sequencing used CD4+ T cells sorted from blood, collected about 1,900 days after a stem cell transplant with posttransplant cyclophosphamide. These receptors were taken from a female patient aged 40-50 years who received an allogeneic stem cell transplant from a related donor, was CMV-positive, and had no GVHD. Some T cells may be provided by the graft donor. CDR3s leave out the opening cysteine and the closing phenylalanine or tryptophan. The order of the fields is J gene, V gene, CDR3 length, clone size, CDR3 protein. A clone size is listed for some rows: how often the clone was seen (once, few, many), or a class if it is expanded.

j_gene: TRBJ1-1
v_gene: TRBV6-6
len: 13
abundance: once
CDR3aa: ASSYLRGMNTEAF

j_gene: TRBJ2-7
v_gene: TRBV7-2
len: 13
abundance: -
CDR3aa: ASSLEATASYEQY

j_gene: TRBJ2-5
v_gene: TRBV2
len: 13
abundance: -
CDR3aa: ASSLDRAYQETQY

j_gene: TRBJ2-7
v_gene: TRBV19
len: 12
abundance: few
CDR3aa: ATSQGATPYEQY

j_gene: TRBJ2-1
v_gene: TRBV7-2
len: 11
abundance: -
CDR3aa: ASCGGAEGEQF

j_gene: TRBJ2-1
v_gene: TRBV10-3
len: 12
abundance: -
CDR3aa: AISESGQGGEQF

j_gene: TRBJ2-7
v_gene: TRBV6-5
len: 12
abundance: -
CDR3aa: ASSPLTGANEQY

j_gene: TRBJ2-5
v_gene: TRBV12-2
len: 12
abundance: -
CDR3aa: ASRLAGGLETQY

j_gene: TRBJ2-7
v_gene: TRBV28
len: 13
abundance: -
CDR3aa: ASRTGTGGSYEQY

j_gene: TRBJ2-7
v_gene: TRBV19
len: 15
abundance: -
CDR3aa: ASSSGFGQAFTYEQY

j_gene: TRBJ2-1
v_gene: TRBV9
len: 13
abundance: few
CDR3aa: ASTKEGGAWHEQF

j_gene: TRBJ1-3
v_gene: TRBV19
len: 13
abundance: -
CDR3aa: ASYWTGDPGNTIY

j_gene: TRBJ2-7
v_gene: TRBV5-4
len: 13
abundance: -
CDR3aa: ASSLTSGGGYEQY

j_gene: TRBJ2-4
v_gene: TRBV14
len: 14
abundance: -
CDR3aa: ASSQVPKIAKNIQY

j_gene: TRBJ1-2
v_gene: TRBV19
len: 11
abundance: -
CDR3aa: ASIGTGGYGYT

j_gene: TRBJ1-2
v_gene: TRBV12-5
len: 14
abundance: -
CDR3aa: ASGLVQGPRNYGYT

j_gene: TRBJ2-5
v_gene: TRBV11-2
len: 17
abundance: -
CDR3aa: ASSNRPGLAGGKEETQY

j_gene: TRBJ2-1
v_gene: TRBV7-9
len: 15
abundance: -
CDR3aa: ASSPLTSGGSRNEQF

j_gene: TRBJ1-5
v_gene: TRBV7-9
len: 14
abundance: -
CDR3aa: ASSLASGTGNQPQH

j_gene: TRBJ2-2
v_gene: TRBV7-6
len: 14
abundance: -
CDR3aa: ASSLKTGGSGGELF

j_gene: TRBJ2-5
v_gene: TRBV7-2
len: 14
abundance: -
CDR3aa: ASSLGLAGVQETQY

j_gene: TRBJ1-1
v_gene: TRBV2
len: 11
abundance: -
CDR3aa: ASRGRGPTEAF

j_gene: TRBJ2-2
v_gene: TRBV5-4
len: 11
abundance: few
CDR3aa: ASSQGNTGELF

j_gene: TRBJ1-4
v_gene: TRBV6-5
len: 11
abundance: -
CDR3aa: ASKRTVNEKLF